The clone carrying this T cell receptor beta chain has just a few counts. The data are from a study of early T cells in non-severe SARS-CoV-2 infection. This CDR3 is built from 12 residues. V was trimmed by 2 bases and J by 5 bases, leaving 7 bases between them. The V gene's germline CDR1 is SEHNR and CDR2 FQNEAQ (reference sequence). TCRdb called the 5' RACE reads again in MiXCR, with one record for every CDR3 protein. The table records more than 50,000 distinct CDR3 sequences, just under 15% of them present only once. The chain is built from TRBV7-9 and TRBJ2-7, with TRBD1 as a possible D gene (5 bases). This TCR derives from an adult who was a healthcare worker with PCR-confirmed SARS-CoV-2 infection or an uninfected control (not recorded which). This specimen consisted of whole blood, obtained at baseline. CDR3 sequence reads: CASSLSRDEQYF. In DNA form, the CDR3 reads TGTGCCAGCAGCTTAAGCAGGGACGAGCAGTACTTC. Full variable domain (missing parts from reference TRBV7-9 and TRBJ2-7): DTGVSQNPRHKITKRGQNVTFRCDPISEHNRLYWYRQTLGQGPEFLTYFQNEAQLEKSRLLSDRFSAERPKGSFSTLEIQRTEQGDSAMYLCASSLSRDEQYFGPGTRLTVT.